Reported below is one T cell receptor (beta chain). The record originates from a study of T cell changes during pregnancy in multiple sclerosis. CDR3 size: 16 residues. The germline V gene encodes CDR1 MNHEY and CDR2 SMNVEV (reference sequence). With 5 bases removed from V and 0 bases from J, the gap between germline ends came to 17 bases. Profiled with immunoSEQ multiplex PCR; TCRdb holds only in-frame clones, not every one. The sample yields roughly 35,000 clones, less than 95% seen once. The V call is TRBV27, the J call TRBJ2-7; the D gene is possibly TRBD1 (6 bases). Sequencing used CD8+ T cells from peripheral blood mononuclear cells, obtained in the first trimester of pregnancy. The sequence came from a female donor with multiple sclerosis, enrolled in a pregnancy study. This chain's CDR3 is CASSLRTVNPSYEQYF. The CDR3 nucleotides read TGTGCCAGCAGTCTCAGGACAGTCAATCCCTCCTACGAGCAGTACTTC.